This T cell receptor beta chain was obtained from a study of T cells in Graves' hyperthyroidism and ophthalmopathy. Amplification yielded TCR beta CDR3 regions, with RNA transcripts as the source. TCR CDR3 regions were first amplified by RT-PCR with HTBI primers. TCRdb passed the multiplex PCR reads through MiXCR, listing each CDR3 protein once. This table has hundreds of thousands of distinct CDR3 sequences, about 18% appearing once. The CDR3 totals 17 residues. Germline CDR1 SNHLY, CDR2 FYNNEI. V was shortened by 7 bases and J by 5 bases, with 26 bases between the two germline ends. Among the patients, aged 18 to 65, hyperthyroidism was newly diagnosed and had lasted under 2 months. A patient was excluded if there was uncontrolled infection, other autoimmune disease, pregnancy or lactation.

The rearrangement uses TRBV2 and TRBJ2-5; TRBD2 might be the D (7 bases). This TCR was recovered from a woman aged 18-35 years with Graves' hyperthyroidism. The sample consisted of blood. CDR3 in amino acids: CASTSLLGGDGRETQYF. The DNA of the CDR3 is TGTGCCAGCACCTCCCTCTTGGGGGGCGACGGGAGGGAGACCCAGTACTTC. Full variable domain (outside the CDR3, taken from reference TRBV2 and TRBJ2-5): EPEVTQTPSHQVTQMGQEVILRCVPISNHLYFYWYRQILGQKVEFLVSFYNNEISEKSEIFDDQFSVERPDGSNFTLKIRSTKLEDSAMYFCASTSLLGGDGRETQYFGPGTRLLVL.